The rows below give T cell receptor beta chains drawn from one sample of a study of CD8+ T cells in alopecia areata. Using immunoSEQ multiplex PCR, the repertoire was profiled, and TCRdb retains in-frame clones only, with some absent. The sample yields about 190,000 clones, under 80% seen once. The sample consisted of CD4+ T cells sorted from blood, taken around week 50, from a patient treated with tofacitinib. The receptors here all came from a human donor with alopecia areata. Each CDR3 is given with its conserved first and last residue. A D gene is named only where the DNA matches it firmly. Expanded clones get a size class; other rows say once, few or many, or leave the size out.

-	TRBV25-1	-	TRBJ1-6	TGTGCCAGCAGTGATCGAGATAATTCACCCCTCCACTTT	CASSDRDNSPLHF
-	TRBV30	-	TRBJ1-1	TGTGCCTGGAGTGTATTAACTGAAGCTTTCTTT	CAWSVLTEAFF
TRBD1	TRBV6-6	once	TRBJ1-2	TGTGCCAGCAGTGCGGGACAGACCTATGGCTACACCTTC	CASSAGQTYGYTF
TRBD2	TRBV11-1	-	TRBJ2-7	TGTGCCAGCAGCCGAGGACTAGCGGGGGGGCCGATCGAGCAGTACTTC	CASSRGLAGGPIEQYF
TRBD2	TRBV30	-	TRBJ2-6	TGTGCCTGGCAGCGGGACTCCTCCGTCGGGGCCAACGTCCTGACTTTC	CAWQRDSSVGANVLTF
-	TRBV4-3	-	TRBJ2-6	TGCGCCAGCAGTTTTCAAGGCTTCTCTGGGGCCAACGTCCTGACTTTC	CASSFQGFSGANVLTF
TRBD1	TRBV30	-	TRBJ1-2	TGTGCCTGGAGTGTCGGACAGGGGGCTAACTATGGCTACACCTTC	CAWSVGQGANYGYTF
-	TRBV11-2	-	TRBJ1-1	TGTGCCAGCAGCTTAGGGACACCGCCTGAAGCTTTCTTT	CASSLGTPPEAFF
-	TRBV15	once	TRBJ2-5	TGTGCCACCAGCAGAGTCGAACAGGGAACGACCCAGTACTTC	CATSRVEQGTTQYF
-	TRBV7-2	-	TRBJ2-1	TGTGCCAGCAGCCCTCCGGGTCTAGAGACTACATCAGTGCAGTTCTTC	CASSPPGLETTSVQFF
-	TRBV2	-	TRBJ2-7	TGTGCCAGCAGTGATCTTCAGCCCCACGAGCAGTACTTC	CASSDLQPHEQYF
TRBD2	TRBV5-1	-	TRBJ2-3	TGCGCCAGCAGCTTGGAGGTAGCGGGGGGCCGAGATACGCAGTATTTT	CASSLEVAGGRDTQYF
TRBD1	TRBV7-2	-	TRBJ1-1	TGTGCCAGCAGCTTCGACAGGGCGGTCTACACTGAAGCTTTCTTT	CASSFDRAVYTEAFF
-	TRBV7-9	-	TRBJ1-5	TGTGCCAGCAGCACACCCCTCTGTACAGGGACTCAGCCCCAGCATTTT	CASSTPLCTGTQPQHF
-	TRBV27	-	TRBJ2-1	TGTGCCAGCAGTTTAGCGAGGGCAGGGGTCGGGAATGAGCAGTTCTTC	CASSLARAGVGNEQFF
-	TRBV14	-	TRBJ1-2	TGTGCCAGCAGCCAGCAAATTGCGGGACACTATGGCTACACCTTC	CASSQQIAGHYGYTF
TRBD2	TRBV7-2	-	TRBJ2-7	TGTGCCAGCAGGAGGACTAGCAAGTACGAGCAGTACTTC	CASRRTSKYEQYF
-	TRBV5-1	-	TRBJ2-7	TGCGCCAGCAGCTCCGGCTCCTACGAGCAGTACTTC	CASSSGSYEQYF
-	TRBV4-3	-	TRBJ1-2	TGCGCCAGCAGCCAAGATTACGAGGAAACGAACTATGGCTACACCTTC	CASSQDYEETNYGYTF
-	TRBV30	-	TRBJ2-7	TGTGCCTGGAGTAAAGGGGTCTACGAGCAGTACTTC	CAWSKGVYEQYF
TRBD2	TRBV5-6	-	TRBJ2-7	TGTGCCAGCAGCTCAAGACTAGCTAGGTACGAGCAGTACTTC	CASSSRLARYEQYF
-	TRBV18	-	TRBJ2-5	TGTGCCAGCTCACTTAGGGCTGACCAAGAGACCCAGTACTTC	CASSLRADQETQYF
-	TRBV4-3	-	TRBJ2-3	TGCGCCAGCAGCCAAGATCGAGAGCTCACAGATACGCAGTATTTT	CASSQDRELTDTQYF
-	TRBV5-1	-	TRBJ1-2	TGCGCCAGCAGCTTGGAACCAGGAGACTATGGCTACACCTTC	CASSLEPGDYGYTF
TRBD1	TRBV9	-	TRBJ1-5	TGTGCCAGCAGCGGAGGGACAGGGGGCCAGCCCCAGCATTTT	CASSGGTGGQPQHF
-	TRBV6-1	-	TRBJ1-5	TGTGCCAGCAGTGAATATCTATTCAATCAGCCCCAGCATTTT	CASSEYLFNQPQHF
-	TRBV5-1	-	TRBJ2-1	TGCGCCAGCAGCTTGGATCCTGGCAGCTCCTACAATGAGCAGTTCTTC	CASSLDPGSSYNEQFF
TRBD1	TRBV2	-	TRBJ2-7	TGTGCCAGCAGTGAGGGGACAGTCTACGAGCAGTACTTC	CASSEGTVYEQYF
-	TRBV5-1	-	TRBJ2-4	TGCGCCAGCAGCTTGGAGGTTGGAACCAAAAACATTCAGTACTTC	CASSLEVGTKNIQYF
-	TRBV29-1	-	TRBJ1-2	TGCAGCGTTGAGGCGGACTATGGCTACACCTTC	CSVEADYGYTF
-	TRBV15	few	TRBJ2-2	TGTGCCACCAGCAGAGAATATAGGGGGGCTGCCGGGGAGCTGTTTTTT	CATSREYRGAAGELFF
-	TRBV29-1	-	TRBJ1-1	TGCAGCGTTATGTCCCTAATCCTTATGAACACTGAAGCTTTCTTT	CSVMSLILMNTEAFF
TRBD2	TRBV30	-	TRBJ2-3	TGTGCCTGGAGCCCCGGGACTAGCGGGGGGGCCAAAGATACGCAGTATTTT	CAWSPGTSGGAKDTQYF
-	TRBV7-8	-	TRBJ1-5	TGTGCCAGCAGCTTAGTAGGAGGACAGACCAATCAGCCCCAGCATTTT	CASSLVGGQTNQPQHF
-	TRBV6-1	-	TRBJ1-2	TGTGCCAGCAGTGGGGTGCCTAACTATGGCTACACCTTC	CASSGVPNYGYTF
TRBD2	TRBV29-1	once	TRBJ2-5	TGCAGCGTGGCTGGACTAGCGGTCGAGACCCAGTACTTC	CSVAGLAVETQYF
TRBD1	TRBV7-9	-	TRBJ2-2	TGTGCCAGCAGTACCGGGACAGATAACACCGGGGAGCTGTTTTTT	CASSTGTDNTGELFF
-	TRBV10-3	-	TRBJ2-7	TGTGCCATCGGTTTAGAGTCGGCGTACGAGCAGTACTTC	CAIGLESAYEQYF
-	TRBV12-5	-	TRBJ1-6	TGTGCTAGTGGACCCTCGGGCTGGAGGTCACCCCTCCACTTT	CASGPSGWRSPLHF
-	TRBV7-6	-	TRBJ1-2	TGTGCCAGCAGCGCGCGTCGTGACGCCTTTAACTATGGCTACACCTTC	CASSARRDAFNYGYTF
-	TRBV6-5	-	TRBJ1-1	TGTGCCAGCAGGTTACAAGGGCGGAACACTGAAGCTTTCTTT	CASRLQGRNTEAFF
-	TRBV30	-	TRBJ2-7	TGTGCCTGGAGCACGGACCGCTACGAGCAGTACTTC	CAWSTDRYEQYF
TRBD1	TRBV4-2	few	TRBJ2-3	TGTGCCAGCAGCCAAGACGGGACAGGAACAGATACGCAGTATTTT	CASSQDGTGTDTQYF
-	TRBV6-5	-	TRBJ2-7	TGTGCCACTTCTCCCCCAGCGAAACCCTACGAGCAGTACTTC	CATSPPAKPYEQYF
-	TRBV5-5	-	TRBJ1-5	TGTGCCAGCAGCCGAGGACGGACGACATATAATAGCAATCAGCCCCAGCATTTT	CASSRGRTTYNSNQPQHF
TRBD2	TRBV29-1	-	TRBJ2-2	TGCAGCGTTTGGGGAGGGGAGGCCGGGGAGCTGTTTTTT	CSVWGGEAGELFF
-	TRBV6-1	few	TRBJ1-3	TGTGCCAGCAGTTGGGGCTCTGGAAACACCATATATTTT	CASSWGSGNTIYF
-	TRBV20-1	-	TRBJ1-2	TGCAGTGCTACGGACCCCTATGGCTACACCTTC	CSATDPYGYTF
TRBD1	TRBV29-1	-	TRBJ1-2	TGCAGCGTACAACAGGGGGTCGTGGGTGGCTACACCTTC	CSVQQGVVGGYTF
TRBD1	TRBV4-3	-	TRBJ1-2	TGCGCCAGCAGCCAAGAAGGGGCCCGACAGGGGGCATTTGGCTACACCTTC	CASSQEGARQGAFGYTF
-	TRBV29-1	-	TRBJ1-1	TGCAGCGTCGCGCTCCTACTGGGCACTGAAGCTTTCTTT	CSVALLLGTEAFF
TRBD1	TRBV11-2	-	TRBJ1-2	TGTGCCAGCAGCTTAGATGTGGGACAGGGGTTGACGAACGGCTACACCTTC	CASSLDVGQGLTNGYTF
TRBD1	TRBV9	-	TRBJ2-1	TGTGCCAGCAGCGTGGACAGGGGTGATTACAATGAGCAGTTCTTC	CASSVDRGDYNEQFF
TRBD1	TRBV6-5	-	TRBJ1-2	TGTGCCAGCAGTTACACAGGGGGTTATGGCTACACCTTC	CASSYTGGYGYTF
-	TRBV18	-	TRBJ2-5	TGTGCCAGCTCACCAAACTCCCAAGAGACCCAGTACTTC	CASSPNSQETQYF